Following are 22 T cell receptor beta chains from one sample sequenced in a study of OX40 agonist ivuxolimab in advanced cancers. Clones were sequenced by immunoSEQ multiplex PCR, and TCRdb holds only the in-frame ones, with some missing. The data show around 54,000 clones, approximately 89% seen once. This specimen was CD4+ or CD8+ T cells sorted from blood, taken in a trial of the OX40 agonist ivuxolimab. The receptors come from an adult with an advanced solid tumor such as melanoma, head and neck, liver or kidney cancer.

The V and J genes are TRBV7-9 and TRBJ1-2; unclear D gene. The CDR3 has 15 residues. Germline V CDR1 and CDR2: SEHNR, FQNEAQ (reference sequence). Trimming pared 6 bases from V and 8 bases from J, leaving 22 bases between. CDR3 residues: CASRLIPGHASGYTF. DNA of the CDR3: TGTGCCAGCAGACTTATCCCCGGGCACGCGAGCGGCTACACCTTC.

The CDR3 is CASSQSPDGETQYF. CDR3 DNA sequence: TGCGCCAGCAGCCAGTCCCCGGATGGGGAGACCCAGTACTTC. The V gene is TRBV4-3, the J gene TRBJ2-5; the D is unclear. CDR1 and CDR2 from the germline V gene are LGHNA and YSLEER. The CDR3 sequence is 14 residues long. V dropped 3 bases and J dropped 5 bases, with 13 bases sitting between them.

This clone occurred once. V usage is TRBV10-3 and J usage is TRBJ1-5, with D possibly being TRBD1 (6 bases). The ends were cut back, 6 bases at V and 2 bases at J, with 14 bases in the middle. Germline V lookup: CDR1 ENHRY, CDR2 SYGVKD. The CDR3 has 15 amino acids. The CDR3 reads CAIRTRGGGNQPQHF. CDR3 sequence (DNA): TGTGCCATCAGGACCAGGGGTGGCGGCAATCAGCCCCAGCATTTT.

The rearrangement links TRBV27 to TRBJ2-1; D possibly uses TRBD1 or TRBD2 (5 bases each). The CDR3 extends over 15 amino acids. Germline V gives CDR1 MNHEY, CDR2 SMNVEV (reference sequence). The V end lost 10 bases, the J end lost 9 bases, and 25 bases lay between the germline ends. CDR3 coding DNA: TGTGCCACCGTAGCAGGGACGTCCTCCCTAGGTGAGCAGTTCTTC. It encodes CATVAGTSSLGEQFF.

CDR3 region: CATSRVQGARDDLADTQYF. CDR3 sequence (DNA): TGTGCCACCAGCAGAGTTCAAGGGGCCAGAGATGACTTGGCAGATACGCAGTATTTT. The J gene is TRBJ2-3, the V gene TRBV15; tentatively, D is TRBD1 (5 bases). Trimming removed 1 base from V and 4 bases from J, with 24 bases in between. The V gene's germline CDR1 is LNHNV and CDR2 YYDKDF (reference sequence). The CDR3 length is 19 residues.

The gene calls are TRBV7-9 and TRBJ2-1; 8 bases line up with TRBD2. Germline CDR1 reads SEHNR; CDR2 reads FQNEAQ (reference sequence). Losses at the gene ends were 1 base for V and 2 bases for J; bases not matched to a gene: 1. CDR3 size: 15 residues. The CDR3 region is CASSLVGLAYNEQFF. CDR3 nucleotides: TGTGCCAGCAGCTTAGTGGGACTAGCCTACAATGAGCAGTTCTTC.

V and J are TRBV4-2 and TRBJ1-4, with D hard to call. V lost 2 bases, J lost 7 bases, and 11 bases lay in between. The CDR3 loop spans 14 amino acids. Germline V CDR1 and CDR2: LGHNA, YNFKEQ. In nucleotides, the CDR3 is TGTGCCAGCAGCCAACCGGACTCGGGTGAAAAACTGTTTTTT. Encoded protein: CASSQPDSGEKLFF.

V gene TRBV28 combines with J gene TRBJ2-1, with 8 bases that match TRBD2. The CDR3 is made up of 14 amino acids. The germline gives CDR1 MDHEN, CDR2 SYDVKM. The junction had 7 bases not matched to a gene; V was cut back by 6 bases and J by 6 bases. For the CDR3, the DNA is TGTGCCAGCAGACGGGAGGGCGGGGGCAATGAGCAGTTCTTC. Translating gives CASRREGGGNEQFF.

The CDR3, as DNA: TGTGCCATCGAGACAGGTAACACAGATACGCAGTATTTT. It is translated as CAIETGNTDTQYF. The chain carries TRBV28 and TRBJ2-3, with D maybe TRBD1 (6 bases). Trimming cost V 10 bases and J 2 bases, with 13 bases left between them. CDR1 is MDHEN and CDR2 is SYDVKM in the germline V gene. CDR3 length: 13 residues. The full variable domain, completed using reference TRBV28 and TRBJ2-3, is DVKVTQSSRYLVKRTGEKVFLECVQDMDHENMFWYRQDPGLGLRLIYFSYDVKMKEKGDIPEGYSVSREKKERFSLILESASTNQTSMYLCAIETGNTDTQYFGPGTRLTVL.

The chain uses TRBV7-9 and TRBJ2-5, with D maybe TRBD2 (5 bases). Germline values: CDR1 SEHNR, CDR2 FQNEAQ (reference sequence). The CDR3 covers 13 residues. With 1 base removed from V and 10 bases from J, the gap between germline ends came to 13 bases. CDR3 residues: CASSLGGSKDQYF. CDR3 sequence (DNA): TGTGCCAGCAGCTTAGGAGGGTCGAAGGACCAGTACTTC. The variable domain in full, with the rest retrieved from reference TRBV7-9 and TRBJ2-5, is DTGVSQNPRHKITKRGQNVTFRCDPISEHNRLYWYRQTLGQGPEFLTYFQNEAQLEKSRLLSDRFSAERPKGSFSTLEIQRTEQGDSAMYLCASSLGGSKDQYFGPGTRLLVL.

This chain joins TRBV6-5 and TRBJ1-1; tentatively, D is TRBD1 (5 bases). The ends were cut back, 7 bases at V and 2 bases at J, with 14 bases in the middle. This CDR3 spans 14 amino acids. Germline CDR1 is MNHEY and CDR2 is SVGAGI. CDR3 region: CASNLGGDNTEAFF. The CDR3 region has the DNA TGTGCCAGCAACTTAGGAGGGGACAACACTGAAGCTTTCTTT.

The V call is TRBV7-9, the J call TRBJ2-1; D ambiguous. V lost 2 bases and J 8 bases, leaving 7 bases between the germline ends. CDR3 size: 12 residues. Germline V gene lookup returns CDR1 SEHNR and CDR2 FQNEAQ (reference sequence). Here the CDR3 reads CASSLRVDEQFF. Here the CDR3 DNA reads TGTGCCAGCAGCTTAAGGGTGGATGAGCAGTTCTTC. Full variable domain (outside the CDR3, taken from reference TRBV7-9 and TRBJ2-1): DTGVSQNPRHKITKRGQNVTFRCDPISEHNRLYWYRQTLGQGPEFLTYFQNEAQLEKSRLLSDRFSAERPKGSFSTLEIQRTEQGDSAMYLCASSLRVDEQFFGPGTRLTVL.

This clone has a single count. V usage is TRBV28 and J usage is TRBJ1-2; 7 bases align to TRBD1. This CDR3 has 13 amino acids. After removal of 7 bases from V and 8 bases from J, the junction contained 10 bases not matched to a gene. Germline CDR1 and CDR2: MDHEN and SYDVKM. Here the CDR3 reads CASTIDRVGGYTF. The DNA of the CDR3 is TGTGCCAGCACCATTGACAGGGTAGGGGGCTACACCTTC.

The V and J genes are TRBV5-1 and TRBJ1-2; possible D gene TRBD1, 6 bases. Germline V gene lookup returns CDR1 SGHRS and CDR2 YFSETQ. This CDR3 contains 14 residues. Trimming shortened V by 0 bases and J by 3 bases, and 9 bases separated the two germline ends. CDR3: CASSLGAGDYGYTF. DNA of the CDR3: TGCGCCAGCAGCTTGGGCGCAGGGGACTATGGCTACACCTTC.

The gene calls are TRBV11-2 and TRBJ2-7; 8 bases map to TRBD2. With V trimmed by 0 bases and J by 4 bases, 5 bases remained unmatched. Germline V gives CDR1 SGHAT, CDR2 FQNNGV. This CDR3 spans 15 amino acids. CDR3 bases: TGTGCCAGCAGCTTAGAGGTAGCGGGATTTTACGAGCAGTACTTC. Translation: CASSLEVAGFYEQYF.

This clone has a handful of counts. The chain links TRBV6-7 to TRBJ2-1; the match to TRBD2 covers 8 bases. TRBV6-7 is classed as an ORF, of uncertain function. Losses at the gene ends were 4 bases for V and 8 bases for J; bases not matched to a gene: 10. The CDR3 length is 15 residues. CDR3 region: CASSFRAGAGDEQFF. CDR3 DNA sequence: TGTGCCAGCAGTTTCCGAGCGGGAGCGGGCGATGAGCAGTTCTTC.

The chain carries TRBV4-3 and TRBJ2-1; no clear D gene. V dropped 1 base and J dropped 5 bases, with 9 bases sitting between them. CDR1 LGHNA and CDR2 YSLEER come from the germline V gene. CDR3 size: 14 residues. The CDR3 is CASSQAPLNNEQFF. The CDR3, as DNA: TGCGCCAGCAGCCAAGCTCCCTTGAACAATGAGCAGTTCTTC.

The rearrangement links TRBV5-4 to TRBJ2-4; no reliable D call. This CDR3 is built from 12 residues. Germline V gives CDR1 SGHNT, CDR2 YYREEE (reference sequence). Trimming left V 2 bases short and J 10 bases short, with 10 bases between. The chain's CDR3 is CASSFGENIQYF. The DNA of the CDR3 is TGTGCCAGCAGCTTTGGCGAGAATATTCAGTACTTC.

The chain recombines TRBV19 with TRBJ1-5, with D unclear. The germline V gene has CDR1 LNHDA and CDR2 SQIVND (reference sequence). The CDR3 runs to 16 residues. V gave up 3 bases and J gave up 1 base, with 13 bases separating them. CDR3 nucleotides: TGTGCCAGTAGTATCTCTAAGGGTCGGAGCAATCAGCCCCAGCATTTT. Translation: CASSISKGRSNQPQHF.

CDR3 amino acids: CASSLKAGGYGYTF. CDR3 DNA sequence: TGTGCCAGCAGTTTAAAGGCAGGAGGGTATGGCTACACCTTC. The rearrangement uses TRBV27 and TRBJ1-2, with no clear D. The germline gives CDR1 MNHEY, CDR2 SMNVEV (reference sequence). The CDR3 totals 14 residues. The ends were cut back, 2 bases at V and 5 bases at J, with 12 bases in the middle.

In nucleotides, the CDR3 is TGTGCCAGTAGTTTCCCCGGGACCAACTACGAGCAGTACTTC. This sequence encodes CASSFPGTNYEQYF. J is TRBJ2-7 and V is TRBV19; D might be TRBD1 or TRBD2, each matching 5 bases. The CDR3 spans 14 residues. Germline V CDR1 and CDR2: LNHDA, SQIVND (reference sequence). V was cut by 5 bases and J by 3 bases, with 14 bases left in between.

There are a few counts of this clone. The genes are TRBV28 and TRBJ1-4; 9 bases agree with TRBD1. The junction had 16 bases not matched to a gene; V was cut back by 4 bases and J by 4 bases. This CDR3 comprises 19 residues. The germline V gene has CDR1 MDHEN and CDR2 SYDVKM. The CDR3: CASSSTGGANVLFNEKLFF. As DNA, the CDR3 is TGTGCCAGCAGTTCAACAGGGGGCGCAAATGTTCTTTTTAATGAAAAACTGTTTTTT.